These 32 T cell receptor beta chains originate from one sample sequenced in a study of T cell responses to AZD1222 COVID-19 vaccine. TCRdb's table, derived via immunoSEQ multiplex PCR, lists solely in-frame clones and lacks some. Altogether about 99,000 clones are present, around 91% being singletons, with the ten largest covering 15% to 20%. The material was peripheral blood, obtained on day 0 of AZD1222 vaccination. The receptors stem from an adult in good health.

The V call is TRBV9, the J call TRBJ2-3; 7 bases are a match to TRBD2. The CDR3 spans 19 residues. V was pared by 0 bases and J by 0 bases, with 13 bases of the junction left unmatched. Germline V gene sequence: CDR1 SGDLS, CDR2 YYNGEE. CDR3: CASSVESRRGLLSTDTQYF. In DNA form, the CDR3 reads TGTGCCAGCAGCGTAGAGTCAAGGAGGGGACTACTCAGCACAGATACGCAGTATTTT.

This chain connects TRBV12-3 or TRBV12-4 to TRBJ1-3, with D hard to call. V lost 3 bases and J 7 bases, leaving 4 bases between the germline ends. CDR3 size: 11 residues. The CDR3: CASSFTNTIYF. CDR3 bases: TGTGCCAGCAGTTTCACTAACACCATATATTTT.

The V gene is TRBV3-1 (or the pseudogene TRBV3-2), the J gene TRBJ1-2, with D possibly TRBD1 on 5 matching bases. In germline, CDR1 is LGHDT, CDR2 YNNKEL (reference sequence). V lost 0 bases to trimming and J lost 4 bases, with 15 bases between them. This CDR3 contains 16 residues. CDR3 nucleotides: TGTGCCAGCAGCCAAGATGGGTCCAGGGTGGCCTATGGCTACACCTTC. It yields the protein CASSQDGSRVAYGYTF.

The rearrangement links TRBV7-9 to TRBJ1-2; D is perhaps TRBD1 (5 bases). The length of the CDR3 is 15 residues. The germline V gene encodes CDR1 SEHNR and CDR2 FQNEAQ (reference sequence). V lost 1 base and J 7 bases, leaving 16 bases between the germline ends. Here the CDR3 DNA reads TGTGCCAGCAGCTTAGGAGGGGACGATCGTCGTGGCTACACCTTC. Translating gives CASSLGGDDRRGYTF.

The genes are TRBV20-1 and TRBJ1-2, with D unclear. V was shortened by 3 bases and J by 4 bases, with 12 bases between the two germline ends. Germline V CDR1 and CDR2: DFQATT, SNEGSKA (reference sequence). This CDR3 comprises 13 residues. The CDR3 region is CSASNSYIYGYTF. CDR3 nucleotide sequence: TGCAGTGCTAGTAACAGCTATATCTATGGCTACACCTTC.

The gene calls are TRBV6-5 and TRBJ2-7; possible D gene TRBD1, 5 bases. The CDR3 covers 12 residues. Trimming removed 5 bases at V and 0 bases at J, with 5 bases between. Germline CDR1 reads MNHEY; CDR2 reads SVGAGI. CDR3 region: CASSQGSYEQYF. The DNA of the CDR3 is TGTGCCAGCAGTCAGGGCTCCTACGAGCAGTACTTC.

The chain is built from TRBV5-6 and TRBJ2-7; 7 nucleotides align to TRBD1. V lost 6 bases and J lost 4; bases outside the gene matches: 10. The CDR3 runs 14 residues. CDR1 and CDR2 (germline): SGHDT, YYEEEE. The CDR3 spells CASISGTERYEQYF. The CDR3 bases are TGTGCCAGCATCTCCGGGACAGAACGGTACGAGCAGTACTTC.

With regard to this clone: This sample includes further DNA sequences coding for the same CDR3. V and J are TRBV7-2 and TRBJ2-3; D not resolved. Germline CDR1 reads SGHTA; CDR2 reads FQGNSA. Between the trimmed V and J ends, which lost 4 bases and 2 bases, there was a span of 13 bases. The CDR3 sequence is 15 residues long. The CDR3 loop reads CASSSSIRDTDTQYF. In DNA form, the CDR3 reads TGTGCCAGCAGCTCCTCCATTAGGGACACAGATACGCAGTATTTT.

The J gene is TRBJ2-5, the V gene TRBV7-8; 8 nucleotides line up with TRBD2. Germline CDR1 reads SGHVS; CDR2 reads FQNEAQ. The V and J ends lost 7 bases and 5 bases, in that order; junction bases with no gene match: 15. The CDR3 runs to 16 residues. CDR3 nucleotide sequence: TGTGCCAGCAAAGTCCCGTGGCGGGGGGCCTCGGAGACCCAGTACTTC. Encoded protein: CASKVPWRGASETQYF.

This rearrangement joins TRBV3-1 (or the pseudogene TRBV3-2) to TRBJ2-1; D not resolved. This CDR3 spans 13 amino acids. The germline V gene has CDR1 LGHDT and CDR2 YNNKEL (reference sequence). Trimming removed 0 bases from V and 3 bases from J, with 3 bases in between. CDR3 region: CASSQDRYNEQFF. The CDR3 coding sequence is TGTGCCAGCAGCCAAGATCGCTACAATGAGCAGTTCTTC.

The chain recombines TRBV6-5 with TRBJ2-1; D could derive from TRBD1 or TRBD2 (5 bases each). The V end lost 8 bases, the J end lost 4 bases, and 15 bases lay between the germline ends. Germline values: CDR1 MNHEY, CDR2 SVGAGI. The CDR3 is 14 residues long. CDR3 in DNA: TGTGCCAGCTCCTCCGGGGCAGGGTACAATGAGCAGTTCTTC. Protein sequence: CASSSGAGYNEQFF.

V and J are TRBV29-1 and TRBJ1-1, with 11 bases aligning to TRBD1. The CDR3 length is 16 residues. Germline V lookup: CDR1 SQVTM, CDR2 ANQGSEA. Trimming at V came to 1 base and at J to 5 bases, leaving 9 bases not matched to a gene. The CDR3 reads CSVEGVIGQGATEAFF. CDR3 sequence (DNA): TGCAGCGTTGAAGGAGTAATCGGACAGGGGGCAACTGAAGCTTTCTTT.

Notes on this clone: This specimen includes other DNA sequences encoding the same CDR3. The chain links TRBV7-9 to TRBJ2-2; D is undetermined. V was cut by 5 bases and J by 5 bases, with 3 bases left in between. Germline CDR1 is SEHNR and CDR2 is FQNEAQ (reference sequence). This CDR3 is built from 11 residues. In DNA form, the CDR3 reads TGTGCCAGCAGCCTTACCGGGGAGCTGTTTTTT. Its translation: CASSLTGELFF.

In this sample, this clone turned up once. This rearrangement joins TRBV6-5 to TRBJ1-5, with a weak D call TRBD1 (6 bases). The CDR3 is made up of 14 amino acids. Trimming removed 4 bases from V and 3 bases from J, with 10 bases in between. The germline V gene has CDR1 MNHEY and CDR2 SVGAGI. The CDR3 reads CASSLQGPNQPQHF. CDR3 sequence (DNA): TGTGCCAGCAGTTTGCAGGGGCCCAATCAGCCCCAGCATTTT.

The chain has TRBV10-2 and TRBJ1-2; a possible D gene is TRBD1 (6 bases). CDR1 and CDR2 from the germline V gene are WSHSY and SAAADI. V was shortened by 6 bases and J by 0 bases, with 26 bases between the two germline ends. The CDR3 totals 19 residues. The CDR3 region has the DNA TGCGCCAGCAGAACGTCCGACGGACAGATCAACAGCGCTAACTATGGCTACACCTTC. Translated, it gives CASRTSDGQINSANYGYTF.

A word on this clone: Relative to the germline gene, one junction end is altered; a read error may explain this. The chain employs TRBV2 and TRBJ2-2, with D perhaps TRBD1 (6 bases). The CDR3 has 15 amino acids. The germline V gene has CDR1 SNHLY and CDR2 FYNNEI. The CDR3 sequence is CASREGTPNTGELFF. CDR3 in DNA: TGTGCCAGCAGGGAAGGGACACCGAACACCGGGGAGCTGTTTTTT.

The chain has TRBV6-5 and TRBJ2-5; D perhaps matches TRBD2 (7 bases). V dropped 3 bases and J dropped 2 bases, with 16 bases sitting between them. The CDR3 is 16 residues long. Germline V gene data show CDR1 as MNHEY and CDR2 as SVGAGI. The CDR3 here is CASSYRKGGRQETQYF. The DNA of the CDR3 is TGTGCCAGCAGTTATCGAAAGGGGGGGCGACAAGAGACCCAGTACTTC.

The genes are TRBV19 and TRBJ1-3, with D unresolved. The CDR3 covers 14 residues. CDR1 LNHDA and CDR2 SQIVND come from the germline V gene (reference sequence). V shed 10 bases and J shed 0 bases, with 13 bases lying between them. CDR3: CATEDGSSGNTIYF. CDR3 DNA sequence: TGTGCCACCGAGGACGGGAGCTCTGGAAACACCATATATTTT.

The chain carries TRBV6-5 and TRBJ2-1, with TRBD2 matching 7 bases. V was clipped by 4 bases and J by 0 bases; unmatched bases: 6. Germline assignment: CDR1 MNHEY and CDR2 SVGAGI. The CDR3 runs to 16 residues. CDR3 residues: CASSFSGGGSYNEQFF. CDR3 sequence (DNA): TGTGCCAGCAGTTTTAGTGGGGGGGGCTCCTACAATGAGCAGTTCTTC.

The V call is TRBV10-3, the J call TRBJ1-2; D is uncertain. Trimming cost V 3 bases and J 7 bases, with 6 bases left between them. The CDR3 spans 11 residues. CDR1 and CDR2 from the germline V gene are ENHRY and SYGVKD. As DNA, the CDR3 is TGTGCCATCAGTGACATTGGTGGCTACACCTTC. Translating gives CAISDIGGYTF.

The CDR3 region is CASSQEWGSNYGYTF. CDR3 nucleotides: TGCGCCAGCAGCCAAGAATGGGGATCCAACTATGGCTACACCTTC. The J gene is TRBJ1-2, the V gene TRBV4-1; D gene uncertain. Trimming left V 0 bases short and J 2 bases short, with 10 bases between. This CDR3 spans 15 amino acids. The germline CDR1 and CDR2 sequences are MGHRA and YSYEKL.

The chain links TRBV5-1 to TRBJ2-5; D may be TRBD1 or TRBD2 (6 bases each). Trimming removed 6 bases from V and 5 bases from J, with 17 bases in between. In germline, CDR1 is SGHRS, CDR2 YFSETQ. The CDR3 runs 14 residues. CDR3 in DNA: TGCGCCAGCATGCCGGGGGCGTCTGGTGAGACCCAGTACTTC. This translates into CASMPGASGETQYF. The full variable domain, rest sourced from reference TRBV5-1 and TRBJ2-5, is KAGVTQTPRYLIKTRGQQVTLSCSPISGHRSVSWYQQTPGQGLQFLFEYFSETQRNKGNFPGRFSGRQFSNSRSEMNVSTLELGDSALYLCASMPGASGETQYFGPGTRLLVL.

The CDR3 bases are TGTGCCAGCAGTGAAGGGACAGGGCACACAGATACGCAGTATTTT. Protein sequence: CASSEGTGHTDTQYF. This chain links TRBV6-1 with TRBJ2-3; the match to TRBD1 covers 8 bases. Unmatched junction bases numbered 2, after V lost 1 base and J lost 2 bases. Per germline, CDR1 MNHNS and CDR2 SASEGT. The CDR3 has 15 residues.

This chain links TRBV5-8 with TRBJ1-1; 7 nucleotides agree with TRBD1. The CDR3 runs to 15 residues. Germline V gene sequence: CDR1 SGHTS, CDR2 YDEGEE. With 0 bases clipped from V and 1 base from J, the junction kept 3 bases outside the gene matches. The DNA for the CDR3 is TGTGCCAGCAGCTTGGAGGGGGCTCAGAACACTGAAGCTTTCTTT. Translated: CASSLEGAQNTEAFF. Based on the CDR3 plus reference TRBV5-8 and TRBJ1-1, the full variable domain is EAGVTQSPTHLIKTRGQQATLRCSPISGHTSVYWYQQALGLGLQFLLWYDEGEERNRGNFPPRFSGRQFPNYSSELNVNALELEDSALYLCASSLEGAQNTEAFFGQGTRLTVV.

The chain couples TRBV5-4 to TRBJ1-4; D gene unclear. CDR1 is SGHNT, CDR2 YYREEE, per germline (reference sequence). V shed 5 bases and J shed 7 bases, with 18 bases lying between them. The CDR3 loop spans 15 amino acids. The CDR3 DNA follows: TGTGCCAGCAGAAACTCTTTGGTGGGTCTTGAAAAACTGTTTTTT. Protein product: CASRNSLVGLEKLFF.

The CDR3 loop reads CASSLIQGGSGYTF. CDR3 in DNA: TGTGCCAGCAGTTTAATCCAGGGAGGTAGTGGCTACACCTTC. This chain uses TRBV28 with TRBJ1-2; tentative D call: TRBD1 (5 bases). CDR3 size: 14 residues. Germline V gives CDR1 MDHEN, CDR2 SYDVKM. With 2 bases removed from V and 7 bases from J, the gap between germline ends came to 14 bases.

The chain links TRBV3-1 (or the pseudogene TRBV3-2) to TRBJ2-1; D is perhaps TRBD1 (6 bases). Germline-derived CDR1 and CDR2 are LGHDT and YNNKEL (reference sequence). The CDR3 is 12 amino acids. The germline V and J ends were trimmed by 6 bases and 8 bases, with 11 bases remaining between them. The CDR3 DNA is TGTGCCAGCAGGGCTGGGGGCGATGAGCAGTTCTTC. This encodes CASRAGGDEQFF.

V gene TRBV29-1 combines with J gene TRBJ1-2; D uncertain. V was cut by 7 bases and J by 3 bases, with 9 bases left in between. The germline CDR1 and CDR2 sequences are SQVTM and ANQGSEA. The CDR3 loop spans 11 amino acids. The CDR3 DNA sequence: TGCAGCGCGGGCGCGGACTATGGCTACACCTTC. This translates into CSAGADYGYTF.

J is TRBJ1-1 and V is TRBV7-8, with D possibly being TRBD1 (5 bases). The CDR3 spans 12 residues. CDR1 is SGHVS, CDR2 FQNEAQ, per germline. Trimming stripped 1 base from V and 7 bases from J, with 7 bases between. For the CDR3, the DNA is TGTGCCAGCAGCTTAGGGGGGAGTGAAGCTTTCTTT. Translating it yields CASSLGGSEAFF.

This clone was seen just once. CDR3 loop: CASSRGYGVTEAFF. In DNA form, the CDR3 reads TGTGCCAGCAGTAGGGGCTACGGGGTCACTGAAGCTTTCTTT. V gene TRBV27 combines with J gene TRBJ1-1, with D possibly TRBD1 on 5 matching bases. Germline V CDR1 and CDR2: MNHEY, SMNVEV (reference sequence). The CDR3 sequence is 14 residues long. The V end lost 5 bases, the J end lost 4 bases, and 14 bases lay between the germline ends.

The rearrangement joins TRBV19 to TRBJ2-1, with 7 bases that match TRBD1. The germline V gene encodes CDR1 LNHDA and CDR2 SQIVND (reference sequence). Germline trimming cut 5 bases from V and 6 bases from J; bases unmatched to any gene: 10. This CDR3 has 15 residues. CDR3 sequence reads: CASSPYSTGRNEQFF. CDR3 nucleotides: TGTGCCAGTAGTCCCTACTCGACAGGGCGCAATGAGCAGTTCTTC.

This chain uses TRBV5-1 with TRBJ1-1, with a tentative D call TRBD1 (6 bases). From germline, CDR1 is SGHRS and CDR2 YFSETQ. Trimming stripped 5 bases from V and 4 bases from J, with 15 bases between. The CDR3 is made up of 14 amino acids. CDR3 loop: CASRLSGAITEAFF. The CDR3 DNA sequence: TGCGCCAGCAGATTATCAGGGGCGATCACTGAAGCTTTCTTT.